This TCR beta chain was captured in a study of blood T cell repertoires in COVID-19. Germline loops: CDR1 LGHDT, CDR2 YNNKEL (reference sequence). The CDR3 extends over 12 amino acids. V was pared by 5 bases and J by 4 bases, with 2 bases of the junction left unmatched. The repertoire was sequenced with immunoSEQ multiplex PCR; TCRdb's copy has only in-frame clones and lacks some. Among fewer than 300,000 clones listed, 85% to 90% were seen once. Recovery among Cohort 3 donors was established by two negative PCRs, clearance, or symptom resolution. What was sequenced was PBMCs or T cells enriched from blood (not recorded which). This sequence originates from a man aged 18 to 29 who had recovered from COVID-19. V usage is TRBV3-1 (or the pseudogene TRBV3-2) and J usage is TRBJ2-7; TRBD2 aligns across 7 bases. The CDR3 reads CASSGEGYEQYF. The CDR3 DNA follows: TGTGCCAGCAGCGGGGAGGGGTACGAGCAGTACTTC.